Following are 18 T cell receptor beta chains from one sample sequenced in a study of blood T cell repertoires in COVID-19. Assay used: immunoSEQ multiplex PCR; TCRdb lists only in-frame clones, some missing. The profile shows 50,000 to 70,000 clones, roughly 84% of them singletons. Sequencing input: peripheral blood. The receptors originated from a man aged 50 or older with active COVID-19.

This CDR3 is CASSLGSGTQYF. In DNA form, the CDR3 reads TGCGCCAGCAGCTTGGGGTCAGGTACGCAGTATTTT. The chain employs TRBV5-1 and TRBJ2-3; D is uncertain. This CDR3 spans 12 amino acids. The germline V and J ends were trimmed by 0 bases and 8 bases, with 7 bases remaining between them. Germline V gene data show CDR1 as SGHRS and CDR2 as YFSETQ.

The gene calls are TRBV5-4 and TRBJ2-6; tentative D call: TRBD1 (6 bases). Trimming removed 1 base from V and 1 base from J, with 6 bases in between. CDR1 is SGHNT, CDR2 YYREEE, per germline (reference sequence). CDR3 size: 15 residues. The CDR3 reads CASSLRGSGANVLTF. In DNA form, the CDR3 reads TGTGCCAGCAGCTTGAGGGGGTCTGGGGCCAACGTCCTGACTTTC.

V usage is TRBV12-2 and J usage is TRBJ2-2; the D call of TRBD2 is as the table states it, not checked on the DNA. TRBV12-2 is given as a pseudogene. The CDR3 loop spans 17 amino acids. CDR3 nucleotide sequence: TGTGCAAGTCGCTTATTAAGGGCGGGGGGCCCCCACGGGGAGCTGTTTTTT. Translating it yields CASRLLRAGGPHGELFF.

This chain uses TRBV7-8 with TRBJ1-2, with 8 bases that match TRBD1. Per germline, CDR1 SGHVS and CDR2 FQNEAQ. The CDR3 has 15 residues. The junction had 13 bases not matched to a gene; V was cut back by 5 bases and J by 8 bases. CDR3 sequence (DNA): TGTGCCAGCAGCCCATCGGGACAGGAATCGTGGGGCTACACCTTC. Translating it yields CASSPSGQESWGYTF.

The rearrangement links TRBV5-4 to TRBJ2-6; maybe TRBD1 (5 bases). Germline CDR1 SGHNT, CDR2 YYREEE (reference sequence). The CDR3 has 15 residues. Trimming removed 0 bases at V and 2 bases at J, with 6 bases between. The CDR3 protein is CASSLEQAGANVLTF. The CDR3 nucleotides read TGTGCCAGCAGCTTGGAACAGGCTGGGGCCAACGTCCTGACTTTC.

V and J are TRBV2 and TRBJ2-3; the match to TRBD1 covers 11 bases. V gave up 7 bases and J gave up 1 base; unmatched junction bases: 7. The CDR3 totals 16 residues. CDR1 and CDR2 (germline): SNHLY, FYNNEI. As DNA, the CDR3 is TGTGCCAGCAAAAAGGACAGGGGGCAGGGCACAGATACGCAGTATTTT. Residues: CASKKDRGQGTDTQYF.

CDR3 bases: TGTGCCAGTAGTATGACTGAAGAGACCCAGTACTTC. This sequence encodes CASSMTEETQYF. V gene TRBV19 combines with J gene TRBJ2-5; D is unresolved. From germline, CDR1 is LNHDA and CDR2 SQIVND (reference sequence). There are 12 residues in the CDR3. Trimming shortened V by 3 bases and J by 3 bases, and 5 bases separated the two germline ends.

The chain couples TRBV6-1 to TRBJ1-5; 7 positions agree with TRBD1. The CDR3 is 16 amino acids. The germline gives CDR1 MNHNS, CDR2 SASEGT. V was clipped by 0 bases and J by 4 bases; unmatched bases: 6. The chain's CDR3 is CASSEAGGSANQPQHF. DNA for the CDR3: TGTGCCAGCAGTGAAGCAGGGGGCTCCGCAAATCAGCCCCAGCATTTT.

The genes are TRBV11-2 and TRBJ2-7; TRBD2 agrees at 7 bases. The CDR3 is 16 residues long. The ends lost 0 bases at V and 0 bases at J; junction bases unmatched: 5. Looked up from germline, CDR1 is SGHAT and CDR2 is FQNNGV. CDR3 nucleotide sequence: TGTGCCAGCAGCTTAGATATCTCTAGCGGCTCCTACGAGCAGTACTTC. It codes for CASSLDISSGSYEQYF.

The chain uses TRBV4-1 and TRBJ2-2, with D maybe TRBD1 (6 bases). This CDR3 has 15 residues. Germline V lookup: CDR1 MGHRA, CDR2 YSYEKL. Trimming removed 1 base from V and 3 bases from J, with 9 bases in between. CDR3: CASSQAYRDTGELFF. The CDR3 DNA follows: TGCGCCAGCAGCCAAGCTTACAGGGACACCGGGGAGCTGTTTTTT.

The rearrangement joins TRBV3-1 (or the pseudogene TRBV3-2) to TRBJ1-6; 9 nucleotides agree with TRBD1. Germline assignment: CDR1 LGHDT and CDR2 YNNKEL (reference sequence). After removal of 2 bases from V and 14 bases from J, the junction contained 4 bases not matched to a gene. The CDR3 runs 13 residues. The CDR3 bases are TGTGCCAGCAGCCAAAGGGGACAGGGATCCCTCCACTTT. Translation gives CASSQRGQGSLHF.

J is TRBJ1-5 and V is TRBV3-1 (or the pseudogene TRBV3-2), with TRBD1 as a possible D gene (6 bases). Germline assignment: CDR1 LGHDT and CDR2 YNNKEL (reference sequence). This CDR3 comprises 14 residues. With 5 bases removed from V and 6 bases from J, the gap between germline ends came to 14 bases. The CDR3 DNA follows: TGTGCCAGCAGCGGAGCGGGGGCTGGTCAGCCCCAGCATTTT. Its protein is CASSGAGAGQPQHF.

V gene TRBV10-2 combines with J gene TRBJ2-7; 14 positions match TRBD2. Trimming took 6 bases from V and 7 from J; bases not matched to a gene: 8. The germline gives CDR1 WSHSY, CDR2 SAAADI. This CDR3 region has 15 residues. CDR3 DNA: TGCGCCAGCAGGGGGGGGACTAGCGGGAGAGGTGAGCAGTACGTC. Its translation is CASRGGTSGRGEQYV.

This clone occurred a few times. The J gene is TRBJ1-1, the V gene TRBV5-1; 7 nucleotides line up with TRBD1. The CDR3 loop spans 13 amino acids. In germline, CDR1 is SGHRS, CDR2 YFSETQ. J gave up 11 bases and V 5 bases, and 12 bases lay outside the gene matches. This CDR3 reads CASRTGRTTKAFF. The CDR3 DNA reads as TGCGCCAGCAGGACAGGGAGGACGACAAAGGCTTTCTTT.

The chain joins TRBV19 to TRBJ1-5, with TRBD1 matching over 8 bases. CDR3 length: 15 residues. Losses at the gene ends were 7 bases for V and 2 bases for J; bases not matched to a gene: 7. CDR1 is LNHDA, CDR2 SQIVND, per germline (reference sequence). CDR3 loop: CASTPDRGGNQPQHF. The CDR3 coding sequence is TGTGCCAGTACCCCAGACAGGGGAGGCAATCAGCCCCAGCATTTT.

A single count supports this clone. CDR3 in DNA: TGCAGCGCCCCCCGAGTGAACACCGGGGAGCTGTTTTTT. Its protein is CSAPRVNTGELFF. This chain links TRBV29-1 with TRBJ2-2; D uncertain. Looked up from germline, CDR1 is SQVTM and CDR2 is ANQGSEA. This CDR3 contains 13 residues. Deletions cut 7 bases from V and 1 base from J, with 10 bases between.

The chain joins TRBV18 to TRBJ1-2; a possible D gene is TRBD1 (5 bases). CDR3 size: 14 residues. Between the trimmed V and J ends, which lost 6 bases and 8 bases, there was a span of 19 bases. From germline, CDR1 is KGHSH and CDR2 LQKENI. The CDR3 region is CASSPTEKGNGYTF. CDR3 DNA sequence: TGTGCCAGCTCCCCCACAGAGAAGGGGAACGGCTACACCTTC.

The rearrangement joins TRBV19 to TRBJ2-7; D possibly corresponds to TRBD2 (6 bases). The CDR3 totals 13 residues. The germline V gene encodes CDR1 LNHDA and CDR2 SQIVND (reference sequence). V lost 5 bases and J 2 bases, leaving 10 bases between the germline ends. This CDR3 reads CASSETGAYEQYF. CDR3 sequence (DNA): TGTGCCAGTAGTGAAACGGGGGCCTACGAGCAGTACTTC.